This TCR beta chain emerged from a study of shared clonotypes between healthy human individuals. Only in-frame clones appear in the TCRdb table, and some are missing; sequencing was by immunoSEQ multiplex PCR. The sample contains a few million clones, approximately 94% of which appear only once. CDR1 and CDR2 from the germline V gene are KGHSH and LQKENI. V lost 3 bases and J 8 bases, leaving 15 bases between the germline ends. CDR3 length: 14 residues. The source of this sequence is a man younger than 35 in good health. The chain couples TRBV18 to TRBJ2-3; tentatively, D is TRBD2 (6 bases). The sample consisted of naive CD4+ T cells sorted from blood. Subset given: CD45RA+ positively selected. This CDR3 is CASSPDVGGSTQYF. The DNA of the CDR3 is TGTGCCAGCTCACCTGACGTGGGGGGTAGTACGCAGTATTTT. Using reference TRBV18 and TRBJ2-3 for the parts outside the CDR3, the full variable domain is NAGVMQNPRHLVRRRGQEARLRCSPMKGHSHVYWYRQLPEEGLKFMVYLQKENIIDESGMPKERFSAEFPKEGPSILRIQQVVRGDSAAYFCASSPDVGGSTQYFGPGTRLTVL.